This T cell receptor beta chain was obtained from a study of T cell changes during pregnancy in multiple sclerosis. Only in-frame clones appear in the TCRdb table, and some are missing; sequencing was by immunoSEQ multiplex PCR. The data show tens of thousands of clones, with approximately 87% seen just once and more than 8% held by the top ten. The germline gives CDR1 WNHNN, CDR2 SYGVQD (reference sequence). V was pared by 3 bases and J by 4 bases, with 13 bases between. This CDR3 has 14 residues. The sequence was collected from a female donor in good health, enrolled as a control in a pregnancy study. V gene TRBV10-1 combines with J gene TRBJ2-7; tentative D call: TRBD1 (6 bases). The material was peripheral blood, obtained after pregnancy. The CDR3 loop is CASSDGGPHYEQYF. For the CDR3, the DNA is TGCGCCAGCAGTGATGGGGGCCCACATTACGAGCAGTACTTC.